A selection of T cell receptor beta chains follows, all from one sample in a study of T cells after yellow fever vaccination. In TCRdb, the 5' RACE reads were re-called with MiXCR into one record per CDR3 protein. This sample carries around 56,000 distinct CDR3 sequences, about 5.6% of them seen once, and the ten largest clones take 25% to 40%. The material was PBMCs, either bulk or a sorted T-cell subset (CD4+, CD8+, memory, or dextramer-sorted; not recorded which), obtained on the day of the yellow fever booster vaccination. These receptors were obtained from a man younger than 30 who received the YFV17D yellow fever vaccine. Both conserved end residues are part of each CDR3. A D gene is named only where the DNA matches it firmly. Clone size, where shown, is once, few, many, or a class for clones that have expanded.

D	V	J	size	DNA	CDR3
-	TRBV4-3	TRBJ1-2	-	TGCGCCAGCAGCCAAACCGTAAAACGCCTCTATGGCTACACCTTC	CASSQTVKRLYGYTF
TRBD2	TRBV10-3	TRBJ2-3	few	TGTGCCATCAGTCGGACTAGCGGGGCCCGGTTGACAGATACGCAGTATTTT	CAISRTSGARLTDTQYF
-	TRBV4-1	TRBJ1-5	few	TGCGCCAGCAGCTACGGATTGGGGAAACAGCCCCAGCATTTT	CASSYGLGKQPQHF
-	TRBV7-2	TRBJ1-4	many	TGTGCCAGCAGCTTTCGATGGGGTACTAATGAAAAACTGTTTTTT	CASSFRWGTNEKLFF
-	TRBV10-3	TRBJ1-4	many	TGTGCCATCAAGCGAGGTCCTAATGAAAAACTGTTTTTT	CAIKRGPNEKLFF
-	TRBV6-5	TRBJ2-2	many	TGTGCCAGCGGTGGGGGAACCGGGGAGCTGTTTTTT	CASGGGTGELFF
TRBD2	TRBV24-1	TRBJ2-1	-	TGTGCCACCAAACCTAGCGGGGGTTACAATGAGCAGTTCTTC	CATKPSGGYNEQFF
-	TRBV7-2	TRBJ2-1	-	TGTGCCAGCCAGGGAGAGGGAGGGGGAAAGCAGTTCTTC	CASQGEGGGKQFF
-	TRBV7-2	TRBJ1-2	few	TGTGCCAGCAGCCCGCCGGGACTGAACTATGGCTACACCTTC	CASSPPGLNYGYTF
-	TRBV29-1	TRBJ2-7	many	TGCAGCGTTGAAGCCCAGGGATACGAGCAGTACTTC	CSVEAQGYEQYF
-	TRBV21-1	TRBJ1-2	-	TGTGCCAGCAGCACAAAAACCTGGGCAGGGGAGGGTTATGGCTACACCTTC	CASSTKTWAGEGYGYTF
TRBD2	TRBV7-9	TRBJ2-3	many	TGTGCCAGCAGCCTCCGACTAGCGGGGGGGCAGGGAGATACGCAGTATTTT	CASSLRLAGGQGDTQYF
-	TRBV4-1	TRBJ1-4	many	TGCGCCAGCAGCCCAGGGGCTTATAATGAAAAACTGTTTTTT	CASSPGAYNEKLFF
-	TRBV5-1	TRBJ1-5	many	TGCGCCAGCAGCTTGGGATGGGGACGATCTCAGCCCCAGCATTTT	CASSLGWGRSQPQHF
-	TRBV6-1	TRBJ1-5	many	TGTGCCAGCACGGAAACCTTTTTCCAGCCCCAGCATTTT	CASTETFFQPQHF
-	TRBV7-2	TRBJ1-2	few	TGTGCCAGCAGCTCTAGGGGGAACTATGGCTACACCTTC	CASSSRGNYGYTF
TRBD1	TRBV29-1	TRBJ1-1	many	TGCAGCGTCCTGATAGCAGGGGGCTCTCGGGACACTGAAGCTTTCTTT	CSVLIAGGSRDTEAFF
TRBD1	TRBV12-3/TRBV12-4	TRBJ1-1	few	TGTGCCAGCAGCCCGGACAGGGGACCCACTGAAGCTTTCTTT	CASSPDRGPTEAFF
-	TRBV29-1	TRBJ2-5	-	TGCAGCGTGGCGGGACTGATCCAAGAGACCCAGTACTTC	CSVAGLIQETQYF
-	TRBV7-8	TRBJ1-6	-	TGTGCCAGCAGCTTAGCCCTACAGAATTCACCCCTCCACTTT	CASSLALQNSPLHF
-	TRBV28	TRBJ1-2	-	TGTGCCAGCAGCCCTATTGGGGGGAACTATGGCTACACCTTC	CASSPIGGNYGYTF
-	TRBV19	TRBJ2-1	-	TGTGCCAGTAAGGTCTACAGCTCCTACAATGAGCAGTTCTTC	CASKVYSSYNEQFF
-	TRBV7-2	TRBJ2-4	-	TGTGCCAGCAGCTTAGTGAGGCGGGGCGGAGAACTACTAGCCAAAAACATTCAGTACTTC	CASSLVRRGGELLAKNIQYF
-	TRBV12-3/TRBV12-4	TRBJ2-2	many	TGTGCCAGCAGTGGACCAAACCAGCTAAACACCGGGGAGCTGTTTTTT	CASSGPNQLNTGELFF
-	TRBV5-5	TRBJ2-7	once	TGTGCCAGCGTAAGTGACAAAACCATCACCTACGAGCAGTACTTC	CASVSDKTITYEQYF